This T cell receptor beta chain derives from a study of blood T cell repertoires in COVID-19. The method was immunoSEQ multiplex PCR; TCRdb's version includes in-frame clones alone and lacks a portion of them. Of a few hundred thousand clones listed, 80% to 85% are singletons. The CDR3 covers 14 residues. In germline, CDR1 is MDHEN, CDR2 SYDVKM. V was pared by 7 bases and J by 4 bases, with 14 bases between. The sequence was collected from a woman between 50 and 59 years old who had recovered from COVID-19. The chain joins TRBV28 to TRBJ1-3; perhaps TRBD1 as D (6 bases). The sample comprised PBMCs or T cells enriched from blood (not recorded which). CDR3 residues: CASTAGASGNTIYF. The DNA for the CDR3 is TGTGCCAGCACTGCAGGGGCATCCGGAAACACCATATATTTT.